This record covers a single T cell receptor (beta chain). The data stem from a study of blood T cell repertoires in COVID-19. Looking at the study overall: Sites in the United States, Italy and Spain provided acute and convalescent COVID-19 samples. PBMCs, B-cell-depleted T cells, or T cells were the source of the cDNA or gDNA that made up the material.

Clones were sequenced by immunoSEQ multiplex PCR, and TCRdb holds only the in-frame ones, with some missing. The table lists under 300,000 clones, about 88% of them singletons. V was shortened by 1 base and J by 5 bases, with 14 bases between the two germline ends. The CDR3 spans 15 residues. The V gene's germline CDR1 is SGHAT and CDR2 FQNNGV. The TCR sequence derives from a woman aged 40 to 55 who had recovered from COVID-19. Sample: peripheral blood. J is TRBJ2-5 and V is TRBV11-2; a possible D gene is TRBD2 (6 bases). Here the CDR3 DNA reads TGTGCCAGCAGCTTAGTTGGGGGAGGAGTTGAGACCCAGTACTTC. Translation: CASSLVGGGVETQYF.